This TCR beta chain was obtained from a study of human T cells and chemical hapten exposure. Overall study: Diphenylcyclopropenone was applied weekly to patients' scalps across the roughly 23-week study. General study points: The formation of large CDR3 similarity clusters by expanded TCRs significantly exceeded that of controls. Counts of TCRs expanded at PT1 correlated positively with patch test score.

Time point described: patch test 2, 6 weeks after DPC sensitization. Treatment in this sample: therapeutic diphenylcyclopropenone sensitization with weekly scalp DPC. This clonotype appeared many times. Its specificity is not known. Original analysis: Sequenced samples showed a median of roughly 99,000 TCRs each, with counts running from around 24,000 to 710,000. TCRdb re-called the RACE reads through MiXCR, storing one row per CDR3 protein. The V and J calls reflect TCRdb's pipeline rather than the authors' work. The sample shows more than 90,000 distinct CDR3 sequences, roughly 10% of them seen only once. Germline values: CDR1 SGHRS, CDR2 YFSETQ. Trimming shortened V by 0 bases and J by 3 bases, and 12 bases separated the two germline ends. This CDR3 has 15 amino acids.

This clonotype originated in a middle-aged woman with alopecia areata. Some clones in this sample may be carry-over from other donors' samples. The source material was whole blood, sampled in connection with sensitization to the hapten diphenylcyclopropenone (DPC). This chain connects TRBV5-1 to TRBJ1-1; TRBD1 is a possible D gene (6 bases). The CDR3 DNA sequence: TGCGCCAGCAGCTTGGGGGGGGCCGGGGACACTGAAGCTTTCTTT. Translating it yields CASSLGGAGDTEAFF.